The next 26 T cell receptor beta chains were all read from a single sample in a study of CXCR3-negative and CXCR3-positive naive CD8 T cells (dated by TCRdb to about 2019). These reads were obtained on a NextSeq 550. The Human TCR Profiling Kit (MiLaboratory) was used to make UMI-labeled 5' RACE TRB cDNA libraries. Following reprocessing of the reads by TCRdb, the data hold one row per CDR3 protein sequence and no DNA is available. Per the sample table, the count is about 43,000 distinct CDR3 sequences. 9.5% to 12% of the sample rests with the top ten. The sequencing sample was made of memory CD8+ T cells from blood. Interpreted using the paper, the cell subset or site label stands for: conventional CD8+ memory T cells (TMEM), sorted as controls. The receptor set was obtained from a human donor in good health. Some clones in this sample may be carry-over from other donors' samples.

The chain links TRBV6-2 or TRBV6-3 to TRBJ2-7; the D gene TCRdb calls, TRBD2, cannot be checked with no DNA. The CDR3 runs to 16 residues. Germline V gene sequence: CDR1 MNHEY, CDR2 SVGEGT. CDR3: CASTEGERGAIYEQYF.

The chain has TRBV3-1 and TRBJ2-5; TCRdb indicates TRBD1, and absent DNA this call remains unverified. Germline V lookup: CDR1 LGHDT, CDR2 YNNKEL (reference sequence). This CDR3 is 15 amino acids long. CDR3 amino acids: CASSPRWGERETQYF.

The chain carries TRBV7-2 and TRBJ2-1; no DNA is available, so the TRBD1 call from TCRdb remains unchecked. The CDR3 contains 12 residues. Germline values: CDR1 SGHTA, CDR2 FQGNSA. The CDR3 protein is CASSLKGDEQFF. The full variable domain, rest sourced from reference TRBV7-2 and TRBJ2-1, is GAGVSQSPSNKVTEKGKDVELRCDPISGHTALYWYRQSLGQGLEFLIYFQGNSAPDKSGLPSDRFSAERTGGSVSTLTIQRTQQEDSAVYLCASSLKGDEQFFGPGTRLTVL.

V is TRBV4-2 and J is TRBJ1-5. Per germline, CDR1 LGHNA and CDR2 YNFKEQ. The CDR3 contains 14 residues. The CDR3 protein is CASSQDLSGQPQHF.

The chain combines TRBV29-1 with TRBJ2-5; the TCRdb call, TRBD1, lacks DNA for checking. Germline CDR1 is SQVTM and CDR2 is ANQGSEA. The CDR3 covers 14 residues. The chain's CDR3 is CSIEGTGEGETQYF.

The V gene is TRBV28, the J gene TRBJ2-7; TCRdb designates TRBD1, a call that cannot be tested without DNA. The germline CDR1 and CDR2 sequences are MDHEN and SYDVKM. This CDR3 contains 13 residues. The CDR3: CASSLVGGTEQYF.

The chain carries TRBV6-2 or TRBV6-3 and TRBJ2-1; the D gene TCRdb calls, TRBD1, cannot be checked with no DNA. From germline, CDR1 is MNHEY and CDR2 SVGEGT. The CDR3 extends over 15 amino acids. CDR3 in amino acids: CASSFRQGLLDEQFF.

The rearrangement joins TRBV12-3 or TRBV12-4 to TRBJ2-2; absent DNA, TCRdb's TRBD1 call cannot be checked. The CDR3 is 12 residues long. CDR3 residues: CASSFGQARPFF.

The chain has TRBV6-4 and TRBJ2-3; the D call of TRBD1 rests on TCRdb alone, since no DNA is present to check it. CDR1 and CDR2 from the germline V gene are MRHNA and SNTAGT. The length of the CDR3 is 14 residues. The CDR3 sequence is CASSDGTDHKTQYF.

CDR3 residues: CSAGWTGDNNSPLHF. This chain connects TRBV20-1 to TRBJ1-6; the D call from TCRdb, TRBD1, cannot be confirmed without DNA. CDR3 size: 15 residues. Germline V gene data show CDR1 as DFQATT and CDR2 as SNEGSKA (reference sequence).

V gene TRBV28 combines with J gene TRBJ2-2; TCRdb's assignment of TRBD2 cannot be checked, as there is no DNA. This CDR3 has 16 amino acids. CDR1 is MDHEN and CDR2 is SYDVKM in the germline V gene. This chain's CDR3 is CASSLRLAGITGELFF.

The chain joins TRBV9 to TRBJ1-1; no DNA is available, so the TRBD1 call from TCRdb remains unchecked. The CDR3 sequence is 17 residues long. The germline V gene encodes CDR1 SGDLS and CDR2 YYNGEE. The CDR3 loop is CASSVVGGLAMNTEAFF.

V is TRBV7-2 and J is TRBJ2-7; with no DNA, the TCRdb D assignment of TRBD1 cannot be verified. The CDR3 is 18 residues long. Germline assignment: CDR1 SGHTA and CDR2 FQGNSA. The CDR3 loop reads CASSLPVTGGNPLYEQYF.

The chain joins TRBV28 to TRBJ2-7; there is no DNA to check the TCRdb D call of TRBD1. The CDR3 totals 15 residues. CDR1 is MDHEN, CDR2 SYDVKM, per germline. CDR3 loop: CASSLADRPPYEQYF.

The chain employs TRBV28 and TRBJ1-3; TCRdb designates TRBD1, a call that cannot be tested without DNA. The length of the CDR3 is 14 residues. In germline, CDR1 is MDHEN, CDR2 SYDVKM. CDR3 protein: CASSFGTIGNTIYF.

The rearrangement joins TRBV12-3 or TRBV12-4 to TRBJ2-1; the TCRdb call, TRBD1, lacks DNA for checking. This CDR3 is 17 amino acids long. The CDR3 is CASSPDPDRVTDNEQFF.

V usage is TRBV4-1 and J usage is TRBJ2-2. Germline V gene data show CDR1 as MGHRA and CDR2 as YSYEKL. The length of the CDR3 is 11 residues. This CDR3 is CASMENGELFF.

The V and J genes are TRBV5-1 and TRBJ1-1; TCRdb indicates TRBD1, and absent DNA this call remains unverified. The germline V gene encodes CDR1 SGHRS and CDR2 YFSETQ. This CDR3 comprises 18 residues. The CDR3 here is CASSDPIMGQSLNTEAFF.

The V gene is TRBV7-3, the J gene TRBJ2-3; there is no DNA to check the TCRdb D call of TRBD2. The CDR3 runs 18 residues. The germline V gene has CDR1 SGHTA and CDR2 FQGTGA. CDR3 residues: CASSSNTTSAVNTDTQYF.

The CDR3 loop reads CASSWKARTEQETQYF. The chain couples TRBV7-2 to TRBJ2-5; TCRdb names TRBD1, which stays unverified in the absence of DNA. The germline V gene encodes CDR1 SGHTA and CDR2 FQGNSA. The CDR3 extends over 16 amino acids.

The genes are TRBV7-9 and TRBJ2-3; TCRdb's D call of TRBD2 is untestable without DNA. There are 15 residues in the CDR3. CDR1 is SEHNR, CDR2 FQNEAQ, per germline (reference sequence). CDR3 region: CASSLGLASTDTQYF.

The J gene is TRBJ1-1, the V gene TRBV2; TCRdb selects TRBD1, and the lack of DNA leaves this call unchecked. CDR3 size: 15 residues. From germline, CDR1 is SNHLY and CDR2 FYNNEI. This chain's CDR3 is CASRMTGGPNTEAFF.

The chain has TRBV20-1 and TRBJ2-7; absent DNA, TCRdb's TRBD1 call cannot be checked. Germline V gene sequence: CDR1 DFQATT, CDR2 SNEGSKA (reference sequence). CDR3 length: 13 residues. The CDR3 sequence: CSARGDQDYEQYF.

This sequence joins TRBV7-2 and TRBJ2-3. The CDR3 length is 15 residues. Germline CDR1 SGHTA, CDR2 FQGNSA. The CDR3: CASSLVGLYTDTQYF.

The rearrangement links TRBV7-2 to TRBJ2-1; the TCRdb call, TRBD2, lacks DNA for checking. The CDR3 sequence is 18 residues long. Germline V gives CDR1 SGHTA, CDR2 FQGNSA. CDR3 loop: CASSLRSGPAINYNEQFF.

CDR3 protein: CASSGKEGYGYTF. The chain employs TRBV6-5 and TRBJ1-2; the TCRdb call, TRBD1, lacks DNA for checking. This CDR3 comprises 13 residues. Per the germline V gene, CDR1 is MNHEY and CDR2 is SVGAGI.